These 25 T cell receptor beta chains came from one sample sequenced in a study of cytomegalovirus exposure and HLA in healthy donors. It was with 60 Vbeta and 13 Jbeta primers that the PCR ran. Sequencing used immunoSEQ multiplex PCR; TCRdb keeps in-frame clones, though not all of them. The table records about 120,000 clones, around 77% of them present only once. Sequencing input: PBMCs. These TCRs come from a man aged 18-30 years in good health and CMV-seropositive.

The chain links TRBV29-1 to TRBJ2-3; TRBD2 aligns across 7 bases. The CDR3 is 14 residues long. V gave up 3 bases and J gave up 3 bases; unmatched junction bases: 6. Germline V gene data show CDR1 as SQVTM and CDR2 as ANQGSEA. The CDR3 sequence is CSVDAGENTDTQYF. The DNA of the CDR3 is TGCAGCGTTGACGCGGGAGAGAATACAGATACGCAGTATTTT.

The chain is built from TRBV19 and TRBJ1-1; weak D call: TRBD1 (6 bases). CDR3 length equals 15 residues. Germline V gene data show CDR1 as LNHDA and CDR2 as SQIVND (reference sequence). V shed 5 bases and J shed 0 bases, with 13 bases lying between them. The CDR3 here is CASSSSTGLNTEAFF. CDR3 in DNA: TGTGCCAGTAGTTCTTCGACAGGACTGAACACTGAAGCTTTCTTT.

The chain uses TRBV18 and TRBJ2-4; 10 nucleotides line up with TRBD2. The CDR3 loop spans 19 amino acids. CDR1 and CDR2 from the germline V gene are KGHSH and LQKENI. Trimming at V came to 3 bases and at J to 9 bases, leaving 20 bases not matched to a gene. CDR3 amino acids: CASSPIGIITGTSASIQYF. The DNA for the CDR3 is TGTGCCAGCTCACCCATTGGGATCATAACCGGGACTAGCGCATCCATTCAGTACTTC. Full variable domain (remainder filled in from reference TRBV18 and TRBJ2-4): NAGVMQNPRHLVRRRGQEARLRCSPMKGHSHVYWYRQLPEEGLKFMVYLQKENIIDESGMPKERFSAEFPKEGPSILRIQQVVRGDSAAYFCASSPIGIITGTSASIQYFGAGTRLSVL.

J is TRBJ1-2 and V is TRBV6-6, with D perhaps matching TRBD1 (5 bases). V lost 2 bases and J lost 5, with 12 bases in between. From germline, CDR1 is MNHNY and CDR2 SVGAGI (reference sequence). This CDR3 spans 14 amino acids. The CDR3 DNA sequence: TGTGCCAGCAGTTACCCAGATTCAGGGTATGGCTACACCTTC. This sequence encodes CASSYPDSGYGYTF.

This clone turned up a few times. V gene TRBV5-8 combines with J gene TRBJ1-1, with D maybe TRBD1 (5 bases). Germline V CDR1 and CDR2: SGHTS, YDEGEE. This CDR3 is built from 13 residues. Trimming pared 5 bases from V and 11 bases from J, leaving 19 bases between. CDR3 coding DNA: TGTGCCAGCAGACCCACAGGAGACCGTGTCGCTTTCTTT. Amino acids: CASRPTGDRVAFF.

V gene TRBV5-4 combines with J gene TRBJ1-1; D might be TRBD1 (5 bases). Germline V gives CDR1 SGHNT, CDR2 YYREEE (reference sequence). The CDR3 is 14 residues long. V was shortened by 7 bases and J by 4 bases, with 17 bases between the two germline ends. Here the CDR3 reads CASHIGGETTEAFF. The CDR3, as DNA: TGTGCCAGCCATATTGGGGGGGAGACCACTGAAGCTTTCTTT.

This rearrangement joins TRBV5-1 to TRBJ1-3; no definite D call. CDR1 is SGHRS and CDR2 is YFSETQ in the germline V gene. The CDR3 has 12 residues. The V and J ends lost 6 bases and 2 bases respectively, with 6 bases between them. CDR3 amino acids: CASTGTGNTIYF. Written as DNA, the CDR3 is TGCGCCAGCACGGGTACTGGAAACACCATATATTTT.

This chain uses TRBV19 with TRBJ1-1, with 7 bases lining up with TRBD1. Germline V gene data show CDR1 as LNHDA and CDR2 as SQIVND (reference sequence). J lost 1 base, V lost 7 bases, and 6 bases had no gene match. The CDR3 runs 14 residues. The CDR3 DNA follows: TGTGCCAGTATTAAACAGGGGCGGAACACTGAAGCTTTCTTT. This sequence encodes CASIKQGRNTEAFF.

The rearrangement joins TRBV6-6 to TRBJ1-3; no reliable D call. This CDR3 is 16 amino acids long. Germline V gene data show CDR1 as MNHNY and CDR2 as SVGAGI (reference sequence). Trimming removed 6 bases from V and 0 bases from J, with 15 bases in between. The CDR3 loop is CASSHLPPNSGNTIYF. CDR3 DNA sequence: TGTGCCAGCAGCCACCTTCCCCCTAACTCTGGAAACACCATATATTTT.

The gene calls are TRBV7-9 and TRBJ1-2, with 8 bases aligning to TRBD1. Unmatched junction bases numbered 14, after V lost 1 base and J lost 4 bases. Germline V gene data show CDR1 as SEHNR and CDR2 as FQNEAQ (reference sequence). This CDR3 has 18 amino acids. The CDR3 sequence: CASSLDPLAGGWFYGYTF. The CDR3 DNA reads TGTGCCAGCAGCTTAGACCCCTTGGCAGGGGGCTGGTTCTATGGCTACACCTTC.

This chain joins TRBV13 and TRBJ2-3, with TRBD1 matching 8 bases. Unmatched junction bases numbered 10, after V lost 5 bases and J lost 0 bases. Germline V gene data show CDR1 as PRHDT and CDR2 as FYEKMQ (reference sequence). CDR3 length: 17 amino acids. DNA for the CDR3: TGTGCCAGCAGCCAACCCATTCGGACAGGGAGCACAGATACGCAGTATTTT. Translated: CASSQPIRTGSTDTQYF.

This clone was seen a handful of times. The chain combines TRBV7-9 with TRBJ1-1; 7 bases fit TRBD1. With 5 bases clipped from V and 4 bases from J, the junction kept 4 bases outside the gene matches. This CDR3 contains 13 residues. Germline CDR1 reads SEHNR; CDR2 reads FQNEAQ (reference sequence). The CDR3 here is CASSPTGSTEAFF. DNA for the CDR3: TGTGCCAGCAGCCCGACAGGGTCCACTGAAGCTTTCTTT.

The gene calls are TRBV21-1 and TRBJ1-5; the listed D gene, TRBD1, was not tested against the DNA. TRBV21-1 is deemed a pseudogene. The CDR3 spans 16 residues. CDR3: CASSHRDEAHGQPQHF. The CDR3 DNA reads TGTGCCAGCAGCCACAGGGACGAGGCCCACGGTCAGCCCCAGCATTTT.

CDR3 bases: TGTGCCACCAGCAGAGATCCAGGGGCCTTCTCTGGAAACACCATATATTTT. Translation gives CATSRDPGAFSGNTIYF. The J gene is TRBJ1-3, the V gene TRBV15; tentatively, D is TRBD1 (6 bases). Trimming removed 0 bases at V and 0 bases at J, with 12 bases between. The CDR3 loop spans 17 amino acids. Germline lookup yields CDR1 LNHNV and CDR2 YYDKDF (reference sequence).

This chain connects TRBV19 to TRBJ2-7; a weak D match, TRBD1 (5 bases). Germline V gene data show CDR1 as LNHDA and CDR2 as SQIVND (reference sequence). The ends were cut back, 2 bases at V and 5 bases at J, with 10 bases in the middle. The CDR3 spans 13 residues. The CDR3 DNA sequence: TGTGCCAGTAGTATAACCAGGGTGGACGAGCAGTACTTC. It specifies CASSITRVDEQYF.

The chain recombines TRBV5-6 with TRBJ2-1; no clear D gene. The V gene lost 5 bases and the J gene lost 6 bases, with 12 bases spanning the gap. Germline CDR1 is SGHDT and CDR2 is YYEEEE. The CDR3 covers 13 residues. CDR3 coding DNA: TGTGCCAGCAGGCTAGACGTTGGCAATGAGCAGTTCTTC. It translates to CASRLDVGNEQFF. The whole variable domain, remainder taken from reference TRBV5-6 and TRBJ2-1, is DAGVTQSPTHLIKTRGQQVTLRCSPKSGHDTVSWYQQALGQGPQFIFQYYEEEERQRGNFPDRFSGHQFPNYSSELNVNALLLGDSALYLCASRLDVGNEQFFGPGTRLTVL.

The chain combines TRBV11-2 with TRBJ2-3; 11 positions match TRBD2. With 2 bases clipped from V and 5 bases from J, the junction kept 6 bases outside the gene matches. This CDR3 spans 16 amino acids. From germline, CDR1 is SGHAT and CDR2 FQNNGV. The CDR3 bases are TGTGCCAGCAGCTTAACTAGCGGGAGCTTTGTAGATACGCAGTATTTT. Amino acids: CASSLTSGSFVDTQYF.

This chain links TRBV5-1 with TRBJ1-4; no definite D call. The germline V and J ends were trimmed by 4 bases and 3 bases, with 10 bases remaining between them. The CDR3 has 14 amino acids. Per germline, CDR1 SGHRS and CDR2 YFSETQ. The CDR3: CASSAGAPNEKLFF. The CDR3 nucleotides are TGCGCCAGCAGCGCCGGAGCCCCTAATGAAAAACTGTTTTTT.

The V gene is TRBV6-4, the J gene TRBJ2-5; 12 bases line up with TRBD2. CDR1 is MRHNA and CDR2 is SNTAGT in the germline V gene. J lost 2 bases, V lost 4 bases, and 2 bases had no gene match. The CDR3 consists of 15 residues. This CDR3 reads CASSAGTSGQETQYF. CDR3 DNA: TGTGCCAGCAGTGCCGGGACTAGCGGGCAAGAGACCCAGTACTTC.

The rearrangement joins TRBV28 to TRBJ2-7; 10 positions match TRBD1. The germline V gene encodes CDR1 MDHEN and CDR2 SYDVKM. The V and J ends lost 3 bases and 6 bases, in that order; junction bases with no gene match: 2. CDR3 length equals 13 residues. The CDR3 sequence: CASSFRTGGEQYF. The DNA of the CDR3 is TGTGCCAGCAGTTTCCGGACAGGGGGCGAGCAGTACTTC. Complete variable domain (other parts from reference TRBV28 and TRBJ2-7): DVKVTQSSRYLVKRTGEKVFLECVQDMDHENMFWYRQDPGLGLRLIYFSYDVKMKEKGDIPEGYSVSREKKERFSLILESASTNQTSMYLCASSFRTGGEQYFGPGTRLTVT.

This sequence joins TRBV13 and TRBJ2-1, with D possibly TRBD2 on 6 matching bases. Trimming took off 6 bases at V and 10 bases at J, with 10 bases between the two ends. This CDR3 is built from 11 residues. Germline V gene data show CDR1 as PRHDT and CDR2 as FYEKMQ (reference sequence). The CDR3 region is CASSWAGEQFF. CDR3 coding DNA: TGTGCCAGCAGTTGGGCGGGGGAGCAGTTCTTC.

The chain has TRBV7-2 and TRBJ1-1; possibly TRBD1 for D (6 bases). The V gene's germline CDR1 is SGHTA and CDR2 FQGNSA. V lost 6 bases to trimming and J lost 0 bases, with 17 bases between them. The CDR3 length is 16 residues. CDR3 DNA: TGTGCCAGCAGATATTACAGGGCTAATATGAACACTGAAGCTTTCTTT. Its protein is CASRYYRANMNTEAFF.

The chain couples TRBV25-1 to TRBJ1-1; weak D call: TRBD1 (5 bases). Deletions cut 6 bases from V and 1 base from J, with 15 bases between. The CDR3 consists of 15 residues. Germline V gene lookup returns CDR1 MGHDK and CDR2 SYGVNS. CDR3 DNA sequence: TGTGCCAGCAGCCCGGCACAGGATTGGAACACTGAAGCTTTCTTT. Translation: CASSPAQDWNTEAFF.

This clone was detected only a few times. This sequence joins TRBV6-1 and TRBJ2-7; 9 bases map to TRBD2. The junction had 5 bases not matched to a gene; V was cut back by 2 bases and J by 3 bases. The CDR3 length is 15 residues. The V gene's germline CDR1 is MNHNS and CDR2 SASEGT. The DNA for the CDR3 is TGTGCCAGCAGTGAATGGACTAGCGACCGCTACGAGCAGTACTTC. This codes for CASSEWTSDRYEQYF.

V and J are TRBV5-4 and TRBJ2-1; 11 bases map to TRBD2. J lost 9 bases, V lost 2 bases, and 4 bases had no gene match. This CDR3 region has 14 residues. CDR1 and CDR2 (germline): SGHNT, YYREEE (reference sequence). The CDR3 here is CASSFSGGASEQFF. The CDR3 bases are TGTGCCAGCAGCTTTAGCGGGGGGGCCAGTGAGCAGTTCTTC.